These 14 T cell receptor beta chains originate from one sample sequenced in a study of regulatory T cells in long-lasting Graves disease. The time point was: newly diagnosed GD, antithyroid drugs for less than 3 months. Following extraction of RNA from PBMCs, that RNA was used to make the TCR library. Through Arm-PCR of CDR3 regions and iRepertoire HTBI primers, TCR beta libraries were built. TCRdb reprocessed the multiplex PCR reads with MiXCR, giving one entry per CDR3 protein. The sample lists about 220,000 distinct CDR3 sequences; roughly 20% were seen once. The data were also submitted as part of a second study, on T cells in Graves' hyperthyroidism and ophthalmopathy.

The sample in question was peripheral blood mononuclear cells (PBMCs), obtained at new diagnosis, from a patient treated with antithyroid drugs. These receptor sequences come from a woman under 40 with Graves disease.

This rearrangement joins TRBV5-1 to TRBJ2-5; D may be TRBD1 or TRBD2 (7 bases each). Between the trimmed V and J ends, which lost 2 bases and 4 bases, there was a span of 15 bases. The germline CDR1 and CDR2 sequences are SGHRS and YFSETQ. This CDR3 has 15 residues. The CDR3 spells CASSFWEGARETQYF. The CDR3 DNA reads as TGCGCCAGCAGCTTCTGGGAGGGGGCGCGAGAGACCCAGTACTTC.

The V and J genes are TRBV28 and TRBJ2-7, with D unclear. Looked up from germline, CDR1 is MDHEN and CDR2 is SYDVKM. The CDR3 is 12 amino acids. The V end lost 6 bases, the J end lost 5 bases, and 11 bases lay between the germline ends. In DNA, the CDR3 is TGTGCCAGCAGCTCCGGGTTAAACGAGCAGTACTTC. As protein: CASSSGLNEQYF.

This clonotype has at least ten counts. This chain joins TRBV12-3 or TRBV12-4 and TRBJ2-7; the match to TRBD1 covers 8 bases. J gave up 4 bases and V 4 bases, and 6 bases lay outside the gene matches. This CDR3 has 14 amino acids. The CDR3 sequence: CASSSLTGVYEQYF. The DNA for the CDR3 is TGTGCCAGCAGTTCCTTGACAGGGGTATACGAGCAGTACTTC.

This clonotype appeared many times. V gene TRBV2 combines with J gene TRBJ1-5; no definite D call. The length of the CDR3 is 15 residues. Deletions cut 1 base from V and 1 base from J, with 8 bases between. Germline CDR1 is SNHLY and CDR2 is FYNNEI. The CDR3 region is CASSEERTSNQPQHF. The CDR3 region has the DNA TGTGCCAGCAGTGAAGAAAGGACCAGCAATCAGCCCCAGCATTTT.

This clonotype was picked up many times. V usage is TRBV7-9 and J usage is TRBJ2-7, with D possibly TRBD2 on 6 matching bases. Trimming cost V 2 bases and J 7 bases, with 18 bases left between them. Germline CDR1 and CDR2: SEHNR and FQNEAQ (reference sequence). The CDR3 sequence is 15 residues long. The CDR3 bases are TGTGCCAGCAGCTTAAGGGAACTTCGGGGAGGTGAGCAGTACTTC. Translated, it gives CASSLRELRGGEQYF. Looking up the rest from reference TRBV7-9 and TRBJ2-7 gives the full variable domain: DTGVSQNPRHKITKRGQNVTFRCDPISEHNRLYWYRQTLGQGPEFLTYFQNEAQLEKSRLLSDRFSAERPKGSFSTLEIQRTEQGDSAMYLCASSLRELRGGEQYFGPGTRLTVT.

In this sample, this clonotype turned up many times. The CDR3 is CSVHHRGRNTEAFF. In DNA form, the CDR3 reads TGCAGCGTTCATCACAGGGGGAGGAACACTGAAGCTTTCTTT. The chain combines TRBV29-1 with TRBJ1-1; TRBD1 matches 8 bases. The CDR3 runs to 14 residues. The ends lost 5 bases at V and 1 base at J; junction bases unmatched: 6. The germline V gene has CDR1 SQVTM and CDR2 ANQGSEA.

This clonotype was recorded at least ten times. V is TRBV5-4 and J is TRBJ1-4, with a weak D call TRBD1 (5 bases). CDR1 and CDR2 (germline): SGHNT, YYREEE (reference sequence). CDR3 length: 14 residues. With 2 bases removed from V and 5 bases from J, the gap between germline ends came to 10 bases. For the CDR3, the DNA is TGTGCCAGCAGCTTAGACCAGGGAAATGAAAAACTGTTTTTT. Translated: CASSLDQGNEKLFF.

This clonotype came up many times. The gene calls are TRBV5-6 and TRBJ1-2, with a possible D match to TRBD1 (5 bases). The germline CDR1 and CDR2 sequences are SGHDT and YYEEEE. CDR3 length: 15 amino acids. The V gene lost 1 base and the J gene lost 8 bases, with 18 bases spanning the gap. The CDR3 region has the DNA TGTGCCAGCAGCTTGTGGGGGACCGGGGCCTGGGGCTACACCTTC. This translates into CASSLWGTGAWGYTF. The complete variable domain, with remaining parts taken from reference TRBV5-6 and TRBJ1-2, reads DAGVTQSPTHLIKTRGQQVTLRCSPKSGHDTVSWYQQALGQGPQFIFQYYEEEERQRGNFPDRFSGHQFPNYSSELNVNALLLGDSALYLCASSLWGTGAWGYTFGSGTRLTVV.

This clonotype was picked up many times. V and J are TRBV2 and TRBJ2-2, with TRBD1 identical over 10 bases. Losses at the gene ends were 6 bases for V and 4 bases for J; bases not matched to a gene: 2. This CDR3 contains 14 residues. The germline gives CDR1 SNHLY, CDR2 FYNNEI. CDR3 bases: TGTGCCAGCAGAAGACAGGGGGCCACCGGGGAGCTGTTTTTT. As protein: CASRRQGATGELFF.

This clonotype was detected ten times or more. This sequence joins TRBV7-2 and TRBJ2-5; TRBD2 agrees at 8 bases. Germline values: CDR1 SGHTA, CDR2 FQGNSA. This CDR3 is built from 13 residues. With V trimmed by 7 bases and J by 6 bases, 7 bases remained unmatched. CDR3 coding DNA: TGTGCCAGCATCCGGGGGGGGGGGAAGACCCAGTACTTC. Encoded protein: CASIRGGGKTQYF.

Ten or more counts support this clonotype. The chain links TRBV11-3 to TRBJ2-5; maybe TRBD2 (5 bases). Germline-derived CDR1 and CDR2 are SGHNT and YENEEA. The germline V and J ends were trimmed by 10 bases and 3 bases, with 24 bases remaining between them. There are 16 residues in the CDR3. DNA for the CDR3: TGTGCCACGGAAGCCCGGACGAGCGGCTCTAAAGAGACCCAGTACTTC. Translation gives CATEARTSGSKETQYF.

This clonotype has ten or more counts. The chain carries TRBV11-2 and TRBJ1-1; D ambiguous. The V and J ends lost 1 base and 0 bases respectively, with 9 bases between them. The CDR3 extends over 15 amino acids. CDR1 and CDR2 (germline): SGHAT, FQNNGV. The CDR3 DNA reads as TGTGCCAGCAGCTTAGCAGGTGAGATGAACACTGAAGCTTTCTTT. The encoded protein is CASSLAGEMNTEAFF.

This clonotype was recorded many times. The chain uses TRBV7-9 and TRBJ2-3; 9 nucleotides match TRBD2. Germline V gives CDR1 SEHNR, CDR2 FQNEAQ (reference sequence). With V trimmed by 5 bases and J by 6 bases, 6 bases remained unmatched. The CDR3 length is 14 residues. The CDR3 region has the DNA TGTGCCAGCAGCACGCGGACTAGCGAGGATACGCAGTATTTT. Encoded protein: CASSTRTSEDTQYF.

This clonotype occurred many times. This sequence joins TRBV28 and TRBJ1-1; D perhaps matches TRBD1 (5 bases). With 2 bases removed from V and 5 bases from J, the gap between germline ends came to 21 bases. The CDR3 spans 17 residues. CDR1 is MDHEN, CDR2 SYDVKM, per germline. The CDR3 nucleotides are TGTGCCAGCAGTTTACGGGGGGGATCTAGGGGAAAGACTGAAGCTTTCTTT. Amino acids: CASSLRGGSRGKTEAFF.